This TCR beta chain was identified during a study of T-cell memory formation after mild COVID-19. At the level of the study: TCR clusters were mostly donor specific. Findings of the study overall: Some SARS-CoV-2-responding clones were already detected in memory before infection. CD8+ contracting clones occupied EMRA, while CD4+ ones occupied mainly CM and EM.

Barcoded TCR alpha and TCR beta cDNA libraries with UMIs came from 5'RACE using constant-segment primers. TCRdb itself ran the 5' RACE reads through MiXCR, one entry per CDR3 protein. Among roughly 89,000 distinct CDR3 sequences listed, approximately 13% were seen once. The germline CDR1 and CDR2 sequences are ENHRY and SYGVKD. J lost 7 bases, V lost 10 bases, and 10 bases had no gene match. The CDR3 has 13 amino acids. As regards this clonotype: Its antigen is undetermined.

The clonotype comes from an adult woman who had mild COVID-19 (a few samples of this study predate the infection). Cell type and time point are not known. The genes are TRBV10-3 and TRBJ2-1, with 7 positions matching TRBD2. Material for sequencing was PBMCs or a T cell subset sorted from them (not recorded which). The CDR3 bases are TGTGCCACGAAGAGCGGGGAATCAAATGAGCAGTTCTTC. Encoded protein: CATKSGESNEQFF.